This TCR beta chain was identified in a study (dated by TCRdb to the mid-2010s). Describing the broader study: The study examined whether tumor-infiltrating Tregs in breast cancer are drawn from blood Tregs or arise in situ by conversion from other CD4+ T cell subsets.

Memory CD4+ T cells were isolated as CD4+CD45RO+CD25- cells. Tregs, naive and memory CD4+ T cells from tumor, blood and ipsilateral draining lymph nodes of about five breast cancer patients underwent full-length TCR alpha and beta sequencing. Tumor tissue and lymph nodes obtained by ipsilateral axillary dissection were perfused with PBS, cut into small pieces and digested using collagenase I and hyaluronidase. Ficoll density gradient centrifugation was used to isolate mononuclear cells from either lymph nodes or 50 ml of peripheral blood. FACS confirmed that the sorted cell populations were more than 90% pure. Results and caveats for the whole study, not just this receptor: Rather than covering whole repertoires, validation in the larger cohort was restricted to a single TCR beta V-J rearrangement. The TCR alpha and beta sequences of tumor-infiltrating Tregs showed the greatest overlap with tumor naive CD4+ T cells, followed by blood naive CD4+ T cells. Tumor memory CD4+ T cell TCR gene usage was found to cluster with blood and lymph node memory CD4+ cells and with lymph node naive CD4+ cells.

This clonotype was detected many times. Its cognate antigen has yet to be identified. Germline is not matched at one junction end, which may reflect a read error. As encoded in the germline V gene, CDR1 is SGHTA while CDR2 is FQGNSA. Reading from cysteine to phenylalanine, the CDR3 counts 15 amino acids. This entry keeps only the CDR3 DNA: 45 bases, framed from base 1. Full-length TCR variable regions were amplified by 5' RACE PCR with constant-region reverse primers, and semi-nested PCR with Nested Universal Primer A was subsequently performed. Using the ReliaPrep RNA Cell Miniprep System, total RNA was extracted, and the SMARTer RACE 5'/3' Kit was then used to reverse transcribe the RNA into 5'RACE-ready cDNA. An Illumina MiSeq was used to sequence the full-length TCR alpha and beta libraries, which had been barcoded with multiplex adaptors. From the authors' description of their analysis: For each of nine subset-tissue groups, sequencing data from the five patients were combined, and the groups were compared by unsupervised clustering of TCR gene usage. The Morisita-Horn index, with shared sequences weighted by their contribution to each repertoire, was used to calculate repertoire similarity. TCRdb itself trimmed the public reads at Q25 with fastp, ran MiXCR and retained productive beta chains. A single entry per CDR3 protein holds the most common genes and DNA from its merged rows. These V and J calls rely on TCRdb rather than the paper's analysis. The sample records some 62,000 distinct CDR3 sequences, roughly 22% of which are singletons. The top ten clones comprise under 3.5% of the sample.

The clonotype originates from a female donor with breast cancer. Sequencing was performed on memory CD4+ T cells sorted from a lymph node. Reading the label with the study, this specimen's cell subset or site is: memory CD4+ T cells, CD4+CD45RO+CD25-. The chain uses TRBV7-2 and TRBJ1-3; perhaps TRBD1 is the D gene, with 6 bases matching. DNA sequence: TGTGCCAGCAGCCCCGGGCGGGCAGTTGAGGGGGGATTAAGATTT. This gives the protein CASSPGRAVEGGLRF.